This T cell receptor (beta chain) was identified in a study of CD4+ T cells in melanoma. Study-wide results and caveats: Neoantigen-specific CD4+ T cells in melanoma reportedly had diverse differentiation states.

Assay: immunoSEQ multiplex PCR; the TCRdb copy retains only in-frame clones and omits some. The profile shows about 50,000 clones, roughly 89% of them singletons. In regard to this clone: Its antigen remains unknown.

The receptor comes from a human donor with melanoma. The sample taken for sequencing was peripheral blood.

The CDR3 coding sequence is TGTGCCAGTAGCCTTACTAGCGGGGGTGGCACAGATACGCAGTATTTT. As protein: CASSLTSGGGTDTQYF. The rearrangement uses TRBV19 and TRBJ2-3, with 11 nucleotides matching TRBD2. The CDR3 runs 16 residues. Germline assignment: CDR1 LNHDA and CDR2 SQIVND (reference sequence). V shed 6 bases and J 1 base; nucleotides not matched to a gene: 6.